One sample yielded the 23 T cell receptor beta chains listed below, sequenced in a study of blood T cells in healthy people across ages (dated by TCRdb to about 2015). The library was generated by 5' RACE. The sequencer listed for this sample is Illumina HiSeq 2500. A second PCR of about 6 to 12 cycles was run with a J-beta primer mix and a sample-barcoded 5' primer. TCRdb passed the public sequencing reads through fastp at Q25 and MiXCR, retaining productive beta sequences. Each CDR3 protein gets just one entry, which takes the most common genes and DNA from the rows behind it. The sample table lists roughly 650,000 distinct CDR3 sequences, about 30% of them with a count of one. The ten largest clones add up to approximately 15% of the sample. Sequencing was performed on blood. These receptors were collected from an elderly woman in good health. Donor details come from another sample of the same person, matched by shared clones.

This chain joins TRBV7-2 and TRBJ2-2; D is possibly TRBD1 or TRBD2 (7 bases each). Trimming took 10 bases from V and 6 from J, leaving 18 bases between them. The CDR3 length is 14 residues. Looked up from germline, CDR1 is SGHTA and CDR2 is FQGNSA. The CDR3 sequence is CATSGGAAAGELFF. DNA for the CDR3: TGTGCCACCTCAGGGGGGGCGGCCGCCGGGGAGCTGTTTTTT. Full variable domain (outside the CDR3, taken from reference TRBV7-2 and TRBJ2-2): GAGVSQSPSNKVTEKGKDVELRCDPISGHTALYWYRQSLGQGLEFLIYFQGNSAPDKSGLPSDRFSAERTGGSVSTLTIQRTQQEDSAVYLCATSGGAAAGELFFGEGSRLTVL.

This clonotype was counted ten times or more. The chain combines TRBV2 with TRBJ2-7; D is unresolved. This CDR3 contains 15 residues. The germline V and J ends were trimmed by 3 bases and 3 bases, with 15 bases remaining between them. Looked up from germline, CDR1 is SNHLY and CDR2 is FYNNEI. For the CDR3, the DNA is TGTGCCAGCAGTGAGAGGACGGGCCGTGTCTACGAGCAGTACTTC. This codes for CASSERTGRVYEQYF. The entire variable domain, with the rest obtained from reference TRBV2 and TRBJ2-7, is as follows: EPEVTQTPSHQVTQMGQEVILRCVPISNHLYFYWYRQILGQKVEFLVSFYNNEISEKSEIFDDQFSVERPDGSNFTLKIRSTKLEDSAMYFCASSERTGRVYEQYFGPGTRLTVT.

For this clonotype: This clone may be a read error of a much larger clone one base away. The genes are TRBV29-1 and TRBJ2-5; the D gene is possibly TRBD1 (5 bases). V lost 4 bases, J lost 4 bases, and 10 bases lay in between. This CDR3 has 12 amino acids. Germline CDR1 reads SQVTM; CDR2 reads ANQGSEA. The CDR3 here is CSVAQGRETQYF. Written as DNA, the CDR3 is TGCAGCGTTGCTCAGGGTCGAGAGACCCAGTACTTC.

This clonotype came up a few times. The chain joins TRBV20-1 to TRBJ2-1, with 10 bases that match TRBD2. The J call may be incorrect, as the DNA end agrees better with TRBJ2-7. CDR1 DFQATT and CDR2 SNEGSKA come from the germline V gene (reference sequence). The CDR3 is 16 residues long. The CDR3 nucleotides read TGCAGTGCTACCGTCACTAGCGGGGTTCCCTACAATGAGCAGTACTTC. Encoded protein: CSATVTSGVPYNEQYF.

The sample holds many counts of this clonotype. This rearrangement joins TRBV7-2 to TRBJ2-3, with TRBD2 identical over 9 bases. CDR1 is SGHTA, CDR2 FQGNSA, per germline. Unmatched junction bases numbered 9, after V lost 4 bases and J lost 4 bases. The CDR3 length is 16 residues. The CDR3 protein is CASSWGGGGASDTQYF. The CDR3 nucleotides read TGTGCCAGCAGCTGGGGTGGCGGGGGGGCCTCAGATACGCAGTATTTT.

This clonotype occurred a few times. This chain connects TRBV11-2 to TRBJ1-1; D uncertain. The CDR3 totals 14 residues. CDR1 and CDR2 from the germline V gene are SGHAT and FQNNGV. Trimming shortened V by 0 bases and J by 0 bases, and 5 bases separated the two germline ends. CDR3 DNA sequence: TGTGCCAGCAGCTTAGATATCCTGAACACTGAAGCTTTCTTT. Protein: CASSLDILNTEAFF.

About this clonotype: Just one base apart from a much larger clone, this may be a read error. V and J are TRBV5-6 and TRBJ2-1; D gene ambiguous. Between the trimmed V and J ends, which lost 6 bases and 9 bases, there was a span of 10 bases. The CDR3 is made up of 11 amino acids. Germline CDR1 and CDR2: SGHDT and YYEEEE. In DNA, the CDR3 is TGTGCCAGCACTCGATGGGGTGAGCAGTTCTTC. It yields the protein CASTRWGEQFF.

The genes are TRBV5-1 and TRBJ2-4; D is ambiguous. The tail of the sequence fits TRBJ2-5 better, so the J call may be wrong. Germline-derived CDR1 and CDR2 are SGHRS and YFSETQ. This CDR3 spans 14 amino acids. The CDR3 DNA sequence: TGCGCCAACGGCTTGTTACAGAGACAAGAGACCCAGTACTTC. It codes for CANGLLQRQETQYF.

A remark on this clonotype: Possible read error: a much larger clone is one base away. The chain joins TRBV6-5 to TRBJ2-4, with D possibly matching TRBD2 (5 bases). Germline V CDR1 and CDR2: MNHEY, SVGAGI. CDR3 size: 11 residues. The V end was cut by 11 bases, the J end by 10 bases, with 15 bases between. The CDR3 spells CAGTQRGIQYF. The DNA of the CDR3 is TGTGCCGGCACCCAAAGAGGGATTCAGTACTTC.

The gene calls are TRBV12-3 or TRBV12-4 and TRBJ2-5, with 10 bases fitting TRBD1. With 5 bases clipped from V and 9 bases from J, the junction kept 9 bases outside the gene matches. The CDR3 contains 14 residues. CDR3 bases: TGTGCCAGCAGTCGGGGACAGGGGATAGTCGCCCAGTACTTC. It codes for CASSRGQGIVAQYF.

This clonotype appeared a few times. The rearrangement links TRBV29-1 to TRBJ2-3; 7 nucleotides match TRBD2. The germline CDR1 and CDR2 sequences are SQVTM and ANQGSEA. Losses at the gene ends were 5 bases for V and 2 bases for J; bases not matched to a gene: 1. This CDR3 region has 12 residues. The CDR3, as DNA: TGCAGCGTTCGGGGGGTCACAGATACGCAGTATTTT. Protein product: CSVRGVTDTQYF.

The table lists this clonotype with a few counts. This clone may be a read error of a much larger clone one base away. The rearrangement joins TRBV6-5 to TRBJ2-1; 10 nucleotides agree with TRBD2. Germline V gene lookup returns CDR1 MNHEY and CDR2 SVGAGI. V was pared by 8 bases and J by 9 bases, with 13 bases of the junction left unmatched. The CDR3 has 15 amino acids. The CDR3 nucleotides read TGTGCCAGCGCAAAAGGGGCTAGCGGGGGTGGTGAGCAGTTCTTC. This encodes CASAKGASGGGEQFF.

As for this clonotype: A much larger clone differs by one base, so this may be a read error. The genes are TRBV7-9 and TRBJ1-6; no definite D call. Germline V lookup: CDR1 SEHNR, CDR2 FQNEAQ (reference sequence). This CDR3 is built from 15 residues. The ends were cut back, 6 bases at V and 7 bases at J, with 16 bases in the middle. CDR3 nucleotides: TGTGCCAGCAGTTTCGTGGAGATTCGGAATTCACCCCTCCACTTT. It specifies CASSFVEIRNSPLHF.

This clonotype was detected many times. The rearrangement uses TRBV20-1 and TRBJ2-5; 10 nucleotides line up with TRBD2. This CDR3 is 14 amino acids long. Germline lookup yields CDR1 DFQATT and CDR2 SNEGSKA (reference sequence). J lost 7 bases, V lost 6 bases, and 11 bases had no gene match. As DNA, the CDR3 is TGCAGTGCAGGGACTAGCGTGGAGACCCTGACCCAGTACTTC. This translates into CSAGTSVETLTQYF.

This clonotype was seen only a few times. The chain is built from TRBV28 and TRBJ2-3, with 8 bases matching TRBD2. The ends lost 5 bases at V and 4 bases at J; junction bases unmatched: 11. There are 16 residues in the CDR3. Germline CDR1 is MDHEN and CDR2 is SYDVKM. CDR3 DNA sequence: TGTGCCAGCAGTGGGGGGAGCGGGGGCGGTGCAGATACGCAGTATTTT. Amino acids: CASSGGSGGGADTQYF.

Of note for this clonotype: A much bigger clone sits one base away, suggesting this may be a read error. The rearrangement joins TRBV7-6 to TRBJ2-6, with TRBD1 identical over 8 bases. CDR3 length equals 18 residues. From germline, CDR1 is SGHVS and CDR2 FNYEAQ. CDR3 region: CVSSSSRDRSSGANVLTF. CDR3 bases: TGTGTCAGCAGCTCGTCCCGGGACAGGAGCTCTGGGGCCAACGTCCTGACTTTC.

About this clonotype itself: Since a much larger clone is just one base distant, this may be a read error. The chain recombines TRBV6-2 or TRBV6-3 with TRBJ2-1; D is perhaps TRBD2 (6 bases). The DNA end favors TRBJ2-7, so the J call may be wrong. CDR1 and CDR2 from the germline V gene are MNHEY and SVGEGT. This CDR3 is 15 amino acids long. The CDR3 nucleotides read TGTGCCAGCAGTCCGCGGGGTAGCTCCTACAATGAGCAGTACTTC. Amino acids: CASSPRGSSYNEQYF.

This clonotype was recorded many times. The V and J genes are TRBV4-3 and TRBJ2-3, with TRBD2 matching over 10 bases. Germline assignment: CDR1 LGHNA and CDR2 YSLEER. The CDR3 is 17 amino acids. V was pared by 3 bases and J by 2 bases, with 8 bases of the junction left unmatched. DNA of the CDR3: TGCGCCAGCAGCCAGGGCGGTAGCGGGGGGATCACAGATACGCAGTATTTT. Encoded protein: CASSQGGSGGITDTQYF.

A remark on this clonotype: Being one base from a much bigger clone, this may be a read error. The chain joins TRBV6-6 to TRBJ1-2, with 8 bases fitting TRBD1. Germline loops: CDR1 MNHNY, CDR2 SVGAGI (reference sequence). CDR3 length equals 16 residues. V trimming: 5 bases; J trimming: 2 bases; junction bases outside the gene matches: 10. The CDR3 bases are TGTGCCAGCAGTCCAATCACGGGGGACAGGAACTATGGCTACACCTTC. This sequence encodes CASSPITGDRNYGYTF.

This clonotype showed up just a few times. This may come from a read error, since a much larger clone is one base off. The J gene is TRBJ2-5, the V gene TRBV7-3; D may be TRBD1 (6 bases). The CDR3 runs 16 residues. V was cut by 2 bases and J by 11 bases, with 24 bases left in between. CDR1 is SGHTA, CDR2 FQGTGA, per germline. CDR3 bases: TGTGCCAGCAGCTTAGGGACATCCTCATCTCACAATGAGCAGTACTTC. It is translated as CASSLGTSSSHNEQYF.

The CDR3 region has the DNA TGTGCCAGCAGCGAGCAACCCTCCGGGACAGGGGTCTACGAGCAGTACTTC. Translation gives CASSEQPSGTGVYEQYF. This sequence joins TRBV7-3 and TRBJ2-7; 10 positions match TRBD1. The CDR3 extends over 17 amino acids. Germline V gene sequence: CDR1 SGHTA, CDR2 FQGTGA. The V segment lost 5 bases and the J segment 3 bases; nucleotides outside the gene matches: 13.

This clonotype was counted ten times or more. The chain employs TRBV6-2 or TRBV6-3 and TRBJ1-2, with TRBD1 identical over 9 bases. V shed 4 bases and J 8 bases; nucleotides not matched to a gene: 14. The CDR3 is 16 amino acids. CDR1 MNHEY and CDR2 SVGEGT come from the germline V gene. CDR3 nucleotides: TGTGCCAGCAGTTCACCGTACCGGGACAGGGATGGCGGCTACACCTTC. This sequence encodes CASSSPYRDRDGGYTF.

The chain combines TRBV5-1 with TRBJ2-1; tentative D call: TRBD2 (6 bases). CDR3 length equals 16 residues. V lost 1 base and J 0 bases, leaving 11 bases between the germline ends. Per germline, CDR1 SGHRS and CDR2 YFSETQ. The CDR3 reads CASSLRGSLSYNEQFF. Written as DNA, the CDR3 is TGCGCCAGCAGCTTGCGGGGGTCCCTCTCCTACAATGAGCAGTTCTTC.